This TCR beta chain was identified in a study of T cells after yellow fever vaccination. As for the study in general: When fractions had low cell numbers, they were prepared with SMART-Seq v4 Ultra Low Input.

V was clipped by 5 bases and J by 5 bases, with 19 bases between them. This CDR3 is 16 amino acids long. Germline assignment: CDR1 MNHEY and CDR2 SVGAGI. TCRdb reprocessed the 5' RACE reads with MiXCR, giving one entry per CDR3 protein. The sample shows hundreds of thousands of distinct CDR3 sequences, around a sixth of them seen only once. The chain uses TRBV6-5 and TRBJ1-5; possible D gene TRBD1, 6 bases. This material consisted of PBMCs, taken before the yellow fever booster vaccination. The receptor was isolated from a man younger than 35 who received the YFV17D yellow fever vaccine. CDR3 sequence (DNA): TGTGCCAGCAGTCCGTCATTAGGGGGGCTGCATCAGCCCCAGCATTTT. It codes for CASSPSLGGLHQPQHF.